The rows below give T cell receptor beta chains drawn from one sample of a study of T cells expressing NK-cell markers. TCRdb reprocessed the 5' RACE reads, keeping one entry per CDR3 protein, no DNA. The sample totals roughly 280,000 distinct CDR3 sequences. The specimen sequenced was blood T cells: a sorted CD56 or NKG2C T cell subset, CD4+ or CD8+ T cells, or bulk PBMC T cells (not recorded which). The source is a man younger than 35 in good health. The CDR3 runs from the conserved cysteine through the conserved F or W.

CDR3aa: CASSQRGGTGVNTEAFF
j_gene: TRBJ1-1
v_gene: TRBV4-1

CDR3aa: CSVEVGTDTQYF
j_gene: TRBJ2-3
v_gene: TRBV29-1

CDR3aa: CASWDNESYEQYF
j_gene: TRBJ2-7
v_gene: TRBV6-1

CDR3aa: CASSKTTRGGNTIYF
j_gene: TRBJ1-3
v_gene: TRBV3-1

CDR3aa: CASSLVGGNGEAFF
j_gene: TRBJ1-1
v_gene: TRBV5-5

CDR3aa: CASSVQASGTEAFF
j_gene: TRBJ1-1
v_gene: TRBV25-1

CDR3aa: CASSLDGQKETQYF
j_gene: TRBJ2-5
v_gene: TRBV7-2

CDR3aa: CASSQNREQWVGYTF
j_gene: TRBJ1-2
v_gene: TRBV4-3

CDR3aa: CSVLSLNTEAFF
j_gene: TRBJ1-1
v_gene: TRBV29-1

CDR3aa: CASKFSTGGTIYF
j_gene: TRBJ1-3
v_gene: TRBV12-3/TRBV12-4

CDR3aa: CASSNRERFDEQFF
j_gene: TRBJ2-1
v_gene: TRBV6-5

CDR3aa: CASSLGDRNSPLHF
j_gene: TRBJ1-6
v_gene: TRBV5-6

CDR3aa: CASSLDDRYNQPQHF
j_gene: TRBJ1-5
v_gene: TRBV5-1

CDR3aa: CASSYGEKYGYTF
j_gene: TRBJ1-2
v_gene: TRBV6-5

CDR3aa: CSVDEGLEKLFF
j_gene: TRBJ1-4
v_gene: TRBV29-1

CDR3aa: CAWSYQGAAFF
j_gene: TRBJ1-1
v_gene: TRBV30

CDR3aa: CASSSRTGGKNEKLFF
j_gene: TRBJ1-4
v_gene: TRBV7-9

CDR3aa: CASSQAYRGVYNEQFF
j_gene: TRBJ2-1
v_gene: TRBV14

CDR3aa: CASSLRDGRSSYEQYF
j_gene: TRBJ2-7
v_gene: TRBV7-2

CDR3aa: CASTPSGRATYEQYF
j_gene: TRBJ2-7
v_gene: TRBV28

CDR3aa: CSVEDDRGRRTQYF
j_gene: TRBJ2-5
v_gene: TRBV29-1

CDR3aa: CASSLAPPGQGSGNTIYF
j_gene: TRBJ1-3
v_gene: TRBV5-5

CDR3aa: CASSLVTGKIAKNIQYF
j_gene: TRBJ2-4
v_gene: TRBV5-6

CDR3aa: CASSFQAGGRYNEQFF
j_gene: TRBJ2-1
v_gene: TRBV12-3/TRBV12-4

CDR3aa: CASSAGHSLGDTQYF
j_gene: TRBJ2-3
v_gene: TRBV9

CDR3aa: CASSFTRVNQPQHF
j_gene: TRBJ1-5
v_gene: TRBV7-8

CDR3aa: CASNLGRTSGSDTQYF
j_gene: TRBJ2-3
v_gene: TRBV6-2/TRBV6-3

CDR3aa: CAPRVGQPQHF
j_gene: TRBJ1-5
v_gene: TRBV23-1

CDR3aa: CASSSPTGSATGELFF
j_gene: TRBJ2-2
v_gene: TRBV6-5

CDR3aa: CSASGQGGGGYTF
j_gene: TRBJ1-2
v_gene: TRBV20-1

CDR3aa: CASSFLTGSYNEQFF
j_gene: TRBJ2-1
v_gene: TRBV5-1

CDR3aa: CASSPSADRGTGANVLTF
j_gene: TRBJ2-6
v_gene: TRBV19

CDR3aa: CSTTTGTGAGEQYF
j_gene: TRBJ2-7
v_gene: TRBV29-1

CDR3aa: CATRENTGELFF
j_gene: TRBJ2-2
v_gene: TRBV10-3

CDR3aa: CASSLALTAGQNTIYF
j_gene: TRBJ1-3
v_gene: TRBV7-2

CDR3aa: CASSFGQGAQGYTF
j_gene: TRBJ1-2
v_gene: TRBV12-3/TRBV12-4

CDR3aa: CAISESRQNYGYTF
j_gene: TRBJ1-2
v_gene: TRBV10-3

CDR3aa: CASSLYTGGGPLHF
j_gene: TRBJ1-6
v_gene: TRBV7-2

CDR3aa: CSAHVRLGGYTF
j_gene: TRBJ1-2
v_gene: TRBV20-1

CDR3aa: CATEVRPGQGSTGELFF
j_gene: TRBJ2-2
v_gene: TRBV10-3

CDR3aa: CASRVDSEAFF
j_gene: TRBJ1-1
v_gene: TRBV2